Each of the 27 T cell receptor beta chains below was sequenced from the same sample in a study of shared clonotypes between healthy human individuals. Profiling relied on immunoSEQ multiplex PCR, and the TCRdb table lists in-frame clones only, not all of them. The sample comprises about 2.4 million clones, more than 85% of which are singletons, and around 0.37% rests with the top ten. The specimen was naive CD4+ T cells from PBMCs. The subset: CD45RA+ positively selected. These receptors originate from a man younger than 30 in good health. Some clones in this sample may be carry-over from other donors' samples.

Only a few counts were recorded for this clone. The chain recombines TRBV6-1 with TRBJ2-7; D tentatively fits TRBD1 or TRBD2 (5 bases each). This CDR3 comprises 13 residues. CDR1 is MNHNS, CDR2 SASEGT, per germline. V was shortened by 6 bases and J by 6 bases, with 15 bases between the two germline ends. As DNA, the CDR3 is TGTGCCAGCAGCGATATTCTTGGGACCGAGCAGTACTTC. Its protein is CASSDILGTEQYF.

The CDR3 protein is CASSMGLAGGDTQYF. The CDR3 DNA is TGTGCCAGCAGCATGGGACTAGCGGGAGGAGATACGCAGTATTTT. The chain joins TRBV7-9 to TRBJ2-3; 15 bases are shared with TRBD2. V lost 5 bases to trimming and J lost 5 bases; unmatched junction nucleotides: 2. There are 15 residues in the CDR3. From germline, CDR1 is SEHNR and CDR2 FQNEAQ (reference sequence).

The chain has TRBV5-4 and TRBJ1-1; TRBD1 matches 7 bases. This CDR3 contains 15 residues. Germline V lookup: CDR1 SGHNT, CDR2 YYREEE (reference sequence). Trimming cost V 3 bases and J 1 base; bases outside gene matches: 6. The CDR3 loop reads CASSSGQAKNTEAFF. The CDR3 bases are TGTGCCAGCAGCTCAGGACAGGCGAAGAACACTGAAGCTTTCTTT.

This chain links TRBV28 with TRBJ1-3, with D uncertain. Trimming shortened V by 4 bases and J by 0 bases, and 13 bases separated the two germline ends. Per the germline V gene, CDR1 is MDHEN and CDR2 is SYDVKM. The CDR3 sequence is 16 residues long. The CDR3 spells CASSWAGRSSGNTIYF. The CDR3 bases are TGTGCCAGCAGTTGGGCAGGACGGAGCTCTGGAAACACCATATATTTT.

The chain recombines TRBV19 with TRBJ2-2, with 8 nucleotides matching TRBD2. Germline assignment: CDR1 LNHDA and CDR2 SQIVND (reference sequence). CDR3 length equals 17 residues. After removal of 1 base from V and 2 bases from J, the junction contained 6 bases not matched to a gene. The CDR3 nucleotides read TGTGCCAGTAGTATAGGATCGGTAGCGGGAAACACCGGGGAGCTGTTTTTT. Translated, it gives CASSIGSVAGNTGELFF.

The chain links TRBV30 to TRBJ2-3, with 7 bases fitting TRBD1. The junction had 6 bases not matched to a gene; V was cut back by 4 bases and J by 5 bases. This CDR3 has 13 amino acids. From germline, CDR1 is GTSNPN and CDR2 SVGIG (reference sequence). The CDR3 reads CAWTGGMGDTQYF. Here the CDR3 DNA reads TGTGCCTGGACAGGGGGTATGGGAGATACGCAGTATTTT. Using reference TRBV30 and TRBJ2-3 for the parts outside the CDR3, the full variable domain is SQTIHQWPATLVQPVGSPLSLECTVEGTSNPNLYWYRQAAGRGLQLLFYSVGIGQISSEVPQNLSASRPQDRQFILSSKKLLLSDSGFYLCAWTGGMGDTQYFGPGTRLTVL.

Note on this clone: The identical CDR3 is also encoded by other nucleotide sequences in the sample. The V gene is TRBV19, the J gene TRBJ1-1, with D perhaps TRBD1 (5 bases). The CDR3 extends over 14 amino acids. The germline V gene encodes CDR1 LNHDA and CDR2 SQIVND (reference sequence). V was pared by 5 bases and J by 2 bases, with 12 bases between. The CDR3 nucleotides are TGTGCCAGTAGTTTACGACAGCCCAACACTGAAGCTTTCTTT. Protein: CASSLRQPNTEAFF.

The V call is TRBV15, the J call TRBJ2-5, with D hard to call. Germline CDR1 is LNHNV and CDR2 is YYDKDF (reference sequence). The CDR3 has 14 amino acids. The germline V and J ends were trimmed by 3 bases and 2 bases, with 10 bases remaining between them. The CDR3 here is CATSSGPTQETQYF. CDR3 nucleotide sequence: TGTGCCACCAGCAGTGGGCCGACTCAAGAGACCCAGTACTTC. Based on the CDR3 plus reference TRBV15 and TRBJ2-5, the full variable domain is DAMVIQNPRYQVTQFGKPVTLSCSQTLNHNVMYWYQQKSSQAPKLLFHYYDKDFNNEADTPDNFQSRRPNTSFCFLDIRSPGLGDTAMYLCATSSGPTQETQYFGPGTRLLVL.

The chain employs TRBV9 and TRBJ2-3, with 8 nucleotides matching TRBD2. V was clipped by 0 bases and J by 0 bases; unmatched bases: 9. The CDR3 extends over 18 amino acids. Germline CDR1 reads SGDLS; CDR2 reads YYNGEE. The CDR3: CASSVGPASGYSTDTQYF. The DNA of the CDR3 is TGTGCCAGCAGCGTAGGTCCGGCTAGCGGGTATAGCACAGATACGCAGTATTTT. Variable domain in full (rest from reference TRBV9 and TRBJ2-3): DSGVTQTPKHLITATGQRVTLRCSPRSGDLSVYWYQQSLDQGLQFLIQYYNGEERAKGNILERFSAQQFPDLHSELNLSSLELGDSALYFCASSVGPASGYSTDTQYFGPGTRLTVL.

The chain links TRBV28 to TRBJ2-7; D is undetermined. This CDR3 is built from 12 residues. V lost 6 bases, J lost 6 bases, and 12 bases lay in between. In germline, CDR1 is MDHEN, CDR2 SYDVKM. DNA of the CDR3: TGTGCCAGCAGCCCATTCGGTCTCGAGCAGTACTTC. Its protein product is CASSPFGLEQYF.

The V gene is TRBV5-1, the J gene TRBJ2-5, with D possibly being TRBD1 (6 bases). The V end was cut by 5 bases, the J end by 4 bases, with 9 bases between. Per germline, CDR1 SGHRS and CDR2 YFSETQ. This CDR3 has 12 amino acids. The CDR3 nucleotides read TGCGCCAGCAGGCTCAGGGGAGAGACCCAGTACTTC. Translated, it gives CASRLRGETQYF.

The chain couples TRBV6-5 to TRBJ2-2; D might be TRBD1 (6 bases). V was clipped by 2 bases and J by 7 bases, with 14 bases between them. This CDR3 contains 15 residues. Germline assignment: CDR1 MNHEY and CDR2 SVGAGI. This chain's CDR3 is CASSYKTGMIGELFF. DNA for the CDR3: TGTGCCAGCAGTTACAAAACAGGGATGATCGGGGAGCTGTTTTTT.

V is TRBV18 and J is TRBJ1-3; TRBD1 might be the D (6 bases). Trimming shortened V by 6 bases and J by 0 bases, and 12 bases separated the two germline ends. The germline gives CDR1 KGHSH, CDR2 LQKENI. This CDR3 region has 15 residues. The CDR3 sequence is CASSQGTNSGNTIYF. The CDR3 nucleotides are TGTGCCAGCTCCCAGGGGACAAACTCTGGAAACACCATATATTTT.

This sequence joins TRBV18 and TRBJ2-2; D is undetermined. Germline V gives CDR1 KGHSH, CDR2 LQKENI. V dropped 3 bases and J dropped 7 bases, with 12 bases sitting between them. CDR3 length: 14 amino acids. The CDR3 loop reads CASSPRANSGELFF. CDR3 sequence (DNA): TGTGCCAGCTCACCCCGGGCTAATAGCGGGGAGCTGTTTTTT.

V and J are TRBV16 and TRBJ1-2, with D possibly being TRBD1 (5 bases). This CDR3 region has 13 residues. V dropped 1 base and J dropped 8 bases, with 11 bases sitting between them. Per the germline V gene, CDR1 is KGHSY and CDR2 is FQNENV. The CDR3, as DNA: TGTGCCAGCAGCCAATTGCAGGGCGGGGGCTACACCTTC. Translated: CASSQLQGGGYTF.

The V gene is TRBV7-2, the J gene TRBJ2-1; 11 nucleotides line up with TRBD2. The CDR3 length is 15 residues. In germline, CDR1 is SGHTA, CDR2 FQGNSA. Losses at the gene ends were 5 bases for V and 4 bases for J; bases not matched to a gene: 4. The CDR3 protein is CASSETSGIYNEQFF. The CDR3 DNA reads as TGTGCCAGCAGCGAGACTAGCGGGATTTACAATGAGCAGTTCTTC. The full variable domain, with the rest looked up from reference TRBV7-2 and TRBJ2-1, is GAGVSQSPSNKVTEKGKDVELRCDPISGHTALYWYRQSLGQGLEFLIYFQGNSAPDKSGLPSDRFSAERTGGSVSTLTIQRTQQEDSAVYLCASSETSGIYNEQFFGPGTRLTVL.

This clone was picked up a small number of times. CDR3 in amino acids: CASSYYRANTEAFF. As DNA, the CDR3 is TGTGCCAGCAGTTACTACAGGGCGAACACTGAAGCTTTCTTT. The genes are TRBV6-6 and TRBJ1-1; TRBD1 is a possible D gene (6 bases). CDR3 length: 14 amino acids. Germline V gene sequence: CDR1 MNHNY, CDR2 SVGAGI (reference sequence). V was clipped by 1 base and J by 1 base, with 7 bases between them.

The CDR3 DNA is TGTGCCAGCAGCTTCAACAGGGGCGGGGGTGAAAAACTGTTTTTT. Amino acid sequence: CASSFNRGGGEKLFF. The rearrangement joins TRBV5-4 to TRBJ1-4; 7 bases are a match to TRBD1. V was pared by 2 bases and J by 7 bases, with 8 bases of the junction left unmatched. Germline V gene lookup returns CDR1 SGHNT and CDR2 YYREEE (reference sequence). The CDR3 has 15 residues. Full variable domain (rest looked up from reference TRBV5-4 and TRBJ1-4): ETGVTQSPTHLIKTRGQQVTLRCSSQSGHNTVSWYQQALGQGPQFIFQYYREEENGRGNFPPRFSGLQFPNYSSELNVNALELDDSALYLCASSFNRGGGEKLFFGSGTQLSVL.

Here the CDR3 DNA reads TGTGCCAGCGGGTCCCAGTACAGGGGGAACACTGAAGCTTTCTTT. It is translated as CASGSQYRGNTEAFF. The chain recombines TRBV11-2 with TRBJ1-1; 7 bases fit TRBD1. The CDR3 is made up of 15 amino acids. With 8 bases clipped from V and 1 base from J, the junction kept 10 bases outside the gene matches. Germline CDR1 reads SGHAT; CDR2 reads FQNNGV.

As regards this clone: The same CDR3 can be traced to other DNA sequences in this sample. CDR3 DNA sequence: TGCGCCAGCAGCCAAGTCGGGAGAAATCAGCCCCAGCATTTT. This codes for CASSQVGRNQPQHF. J is TRBJ1-5 and V is TRBV4-1; D gene uncertain. Germline V gene sequence: CDR1 MGHRA, CDR2 YSYEKL. The CDR3 spans 14 residues. V was trimmed by 1 base and J by 4 bases, leaving 8 bases between them.

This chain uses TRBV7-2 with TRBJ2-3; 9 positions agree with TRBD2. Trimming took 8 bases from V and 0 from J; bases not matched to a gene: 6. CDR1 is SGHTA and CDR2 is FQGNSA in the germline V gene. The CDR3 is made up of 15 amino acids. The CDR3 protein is CASGRAGGSTDTQYF. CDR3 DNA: TGTGCCAGCGGTAGGGCGGGAGGGAGCACAGATACGCAGTATTTT.

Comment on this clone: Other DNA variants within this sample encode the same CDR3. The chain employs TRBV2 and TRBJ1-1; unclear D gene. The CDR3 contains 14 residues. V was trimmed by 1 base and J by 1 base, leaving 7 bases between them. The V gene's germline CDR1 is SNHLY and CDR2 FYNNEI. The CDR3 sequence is CASSEVTQNTEAFF. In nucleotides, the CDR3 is TGTGCCAGCAGTGAAGTGACACAGAACACTGAAGCTTTCTTT. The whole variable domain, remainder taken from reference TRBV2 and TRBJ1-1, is EPEVTQTPSHQVTQMGQEVILRCVPISNHLYFYWYRQILGQKVEFLVSFYNNEISEKSEIFDDQFSVERPDGSNFTLKIRSTKLEDSAMYFCASSEVTQNTEAFFGQGTRLTVV.

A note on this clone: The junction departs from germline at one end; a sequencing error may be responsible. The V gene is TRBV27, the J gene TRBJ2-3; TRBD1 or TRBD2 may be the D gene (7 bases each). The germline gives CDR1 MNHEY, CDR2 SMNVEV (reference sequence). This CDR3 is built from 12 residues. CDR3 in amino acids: CASSPPGGQRDF. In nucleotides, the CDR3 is TGTGCCAGCAGCCCCCCGGGGGGACAGCGGGATTTT.

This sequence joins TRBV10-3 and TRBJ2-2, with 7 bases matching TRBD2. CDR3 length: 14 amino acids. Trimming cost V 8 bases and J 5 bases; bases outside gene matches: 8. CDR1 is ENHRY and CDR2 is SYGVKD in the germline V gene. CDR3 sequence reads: CAIPGGGSTGELFF. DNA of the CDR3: TGTGCCATCCCTGGGGGGGGGTCGACCGGGGAGCTGTTTTTT.

The CDR3 region has the DNA TGCAGCGTTGAAGGGATTCTCGGCCAGCCAGCCTACGAGCAGTACTTC. Protein product: CSVEGILGQPAYEQYF. This chain uses TRBV29-1 with TRBJ2-7; no clear D. Germline-derived CDR1 and CDR2 are SQVTM and ANQGSEA. V lost 1 base and J lost 2, with 18 bases in between. There are 16 residues in the CDR3.

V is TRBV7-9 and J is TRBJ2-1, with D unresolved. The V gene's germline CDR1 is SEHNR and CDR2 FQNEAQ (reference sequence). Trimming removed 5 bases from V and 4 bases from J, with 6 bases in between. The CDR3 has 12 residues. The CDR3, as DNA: TGTGCCAGCAGCGGCGAGTACAATGAGCAGTTCTTC. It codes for CASSGEYNEQFF.

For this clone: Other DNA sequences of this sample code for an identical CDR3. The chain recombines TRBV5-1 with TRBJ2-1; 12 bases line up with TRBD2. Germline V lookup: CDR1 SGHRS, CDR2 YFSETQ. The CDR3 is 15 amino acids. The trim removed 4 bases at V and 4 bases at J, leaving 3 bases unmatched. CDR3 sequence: CASSPTSGRYNEQFF. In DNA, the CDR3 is TGCGCCAGCAGCCCAACTAGCGGGAGGTACAATGAGCAGTTCTTC.